This T cell receptor (beta chain) was identified during a study of T cell responses to AZD1222 COVID-19 vaccine. The method was immunoSEQ multiplex PCR; TCRdb's version includes in-frame clones alone and lacks a portion of them. The table lists around 140,000 clones, over 90% of them singletons. This CDR3 contains 17 residues. The germline CDR1 and CDR2 sequences are PRHDT and FYEKMQ (reference sequence). Trimming took 5 bases from V and 5 from J; bases not matched to a gene: 13. The chain uses TRBV13 and TRBJ2-2; 8 nucleotides match TRBD2. Sequenced material: peripheral blood, taken on day 0 of AZD1222 vaccination. The receptor's source is an adult in good health. The CDR3 DNA sequence: TGTGCCAGCAGCGTAGACCCCGTAGCGGGAAGGACCGGGGAGCTGTTTTTT. This gives the protein CASSVDPVAGRTGELFF.